The present TCR beta chain was sequenced within a study of blood T cell repertoires in COVID-19. CDR3 length equals 15 residues. The V end was cut by 4 bases, the J end by 2 bases, with 12 bases between. Germline CDR1 reads SEHNR; CDR2 reads FQNEAQ (reference sequence). In the authors' methods: How many nucleated cells were present was estimated from reference gene primer amplification. This table comes from immunoSEQ multiplex PCR, and its TCRdb copy is limited to in-frame clones, with some not included. Clone size and the V and J calls come from that table; the DNA yielded D and trimming. The sample carries under 250,000 clones, about nine tenths recorded once.

This chain uses TRBV7-9 with TRBJ1-3; no clear D gene. Specimen: peripheral blood. The TCR comes from a man between 60 and 75 years old with acute or convalescent COVID-19. The CDR3 loop reads CASSSQLPPGNTIYF. The CDR3 nucleotides are TGTGCCAGCAGCTCCCAACTCCCCCCTGGAAACACCATATATTTT.